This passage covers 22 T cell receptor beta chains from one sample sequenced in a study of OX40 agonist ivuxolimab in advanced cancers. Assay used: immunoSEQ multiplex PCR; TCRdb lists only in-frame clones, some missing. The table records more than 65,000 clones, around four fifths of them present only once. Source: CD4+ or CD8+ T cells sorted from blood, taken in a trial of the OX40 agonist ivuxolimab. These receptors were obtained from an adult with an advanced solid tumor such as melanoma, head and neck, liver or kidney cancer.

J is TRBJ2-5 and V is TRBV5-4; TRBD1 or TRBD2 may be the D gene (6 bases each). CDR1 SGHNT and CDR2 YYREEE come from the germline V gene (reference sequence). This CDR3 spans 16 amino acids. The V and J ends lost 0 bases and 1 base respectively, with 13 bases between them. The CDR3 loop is CASSLEVRGGQETQYF. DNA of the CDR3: TGTGCCAGCAGCTTGGAGGTCAGGGGAGGCCAAGAGACCCAGTACTTC.

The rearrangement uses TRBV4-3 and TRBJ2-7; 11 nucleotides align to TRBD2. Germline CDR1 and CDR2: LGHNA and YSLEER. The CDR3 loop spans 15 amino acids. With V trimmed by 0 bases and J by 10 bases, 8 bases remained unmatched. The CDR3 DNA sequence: TGCGCCAGCAGCCAAGATCTCCTAGCGGGAGGCCCTCAGTACTTC. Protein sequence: CASSQDLLAGGPQYF.

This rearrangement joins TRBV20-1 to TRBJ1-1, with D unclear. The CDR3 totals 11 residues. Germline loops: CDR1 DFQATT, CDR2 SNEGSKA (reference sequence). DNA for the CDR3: TGCAAGACACCCCATGGCACTGAAGCTTTCTTT. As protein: CKTPHGTEAFF.

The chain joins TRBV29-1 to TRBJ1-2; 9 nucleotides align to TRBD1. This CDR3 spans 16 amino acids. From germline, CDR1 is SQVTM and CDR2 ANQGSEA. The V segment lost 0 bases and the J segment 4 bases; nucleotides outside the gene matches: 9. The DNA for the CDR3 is TGCAGCGTTGAAGAACCCGTACAGGGGGCTCTCTATGGCTACACCTTC. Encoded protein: CSVEEPVQGALYGYTF.

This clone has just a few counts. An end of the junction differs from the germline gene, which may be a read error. The DNA for the CDR3 is TGTGCCAGCAGATTGGACCCAGTCTCTAATCAGCCCCAGCATTTT. Protein sequence: CASRLDPVSNQPQHF. The chain is built from TRBV5-5 and TRBJ1-5; no clear D gene. Germline CDR1 and CDR2: SGHKS and YYEKEE (reference sequence). The CDR3 spans 15 residues.

The CDR3 region has the DNA TGTGCCAGCAGCGAAACCCGGGACGGCCAGCCCCAGCATTTT. The encoded protein is CASSETRDGQPQHF. The chain couples TRBV2 to TRBJ1-5, with a tentative D call TRBD1 (5 bases). The V gene's germline CDR1 is SNHLY and CDR2 FYNNEI. This CDR3 contains 14 residues. Between the trimmed V and J ends, which lost 6 bases and 7 bases, there was a span of 16 bases.

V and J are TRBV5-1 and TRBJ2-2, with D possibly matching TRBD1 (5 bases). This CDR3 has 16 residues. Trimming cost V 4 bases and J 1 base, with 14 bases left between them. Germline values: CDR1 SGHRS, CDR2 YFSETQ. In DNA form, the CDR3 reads TGCGCCAGCAGCCCTCTTGACAGTCGGAACACCGGGGAGCTGTTTTTT. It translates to CASSPLDSRNTGELFF.

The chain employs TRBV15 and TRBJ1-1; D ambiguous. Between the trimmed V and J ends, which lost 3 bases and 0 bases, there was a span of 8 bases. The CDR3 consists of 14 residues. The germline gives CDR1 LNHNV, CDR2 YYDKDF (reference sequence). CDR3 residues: CATSSVGMNTEAFF. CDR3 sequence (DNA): TGTGCCACCAGCAGCGTGGGAATGAACACTGAAGCTTTCTTT.

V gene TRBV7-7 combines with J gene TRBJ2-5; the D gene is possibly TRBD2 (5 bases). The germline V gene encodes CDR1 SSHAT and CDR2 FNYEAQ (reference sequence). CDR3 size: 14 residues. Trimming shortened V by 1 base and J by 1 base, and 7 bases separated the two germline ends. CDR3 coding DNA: TGTGCCAGCAGCTTAGGGGAGACCCAAGAGACCCAGTACTTC. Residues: CASSLGETQETQYF.

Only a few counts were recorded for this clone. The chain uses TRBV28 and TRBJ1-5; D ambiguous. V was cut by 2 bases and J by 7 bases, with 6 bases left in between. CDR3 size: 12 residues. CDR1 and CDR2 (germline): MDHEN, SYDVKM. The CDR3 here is CASSLADQPQHF. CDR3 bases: TGTGCCAGCAGTTTAGCAGACCAGCCCCAGCATTTT. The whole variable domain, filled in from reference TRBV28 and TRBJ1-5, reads DVKVTQSSRYLVKRTGEKVFLECVQDMDHENMFWYRQDPGLGLRLIYFSYDVKMKEKGDIPEGYSVSREKKERFSLILESASTNQTSMYLCASSLADQPQHFGDGTRLSIL.

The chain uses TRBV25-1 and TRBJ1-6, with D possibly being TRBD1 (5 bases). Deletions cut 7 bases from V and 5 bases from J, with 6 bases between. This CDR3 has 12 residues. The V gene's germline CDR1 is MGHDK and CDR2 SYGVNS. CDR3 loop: CASMTDNSPLHF. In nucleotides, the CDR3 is TGTGCCAGCATGACAGATAATTCACCCCTCCACTTT.

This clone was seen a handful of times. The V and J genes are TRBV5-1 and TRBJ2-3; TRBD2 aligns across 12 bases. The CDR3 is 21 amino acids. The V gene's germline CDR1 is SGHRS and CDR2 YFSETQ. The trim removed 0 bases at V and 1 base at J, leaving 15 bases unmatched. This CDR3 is CASSLGGLAGYLNGGTDTQYF. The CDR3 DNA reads TGCGCCAGCAGCTTGGGAGGACTAGCGGGATACCTAAACGGGGGCACAGATACGCAGTATTTT.

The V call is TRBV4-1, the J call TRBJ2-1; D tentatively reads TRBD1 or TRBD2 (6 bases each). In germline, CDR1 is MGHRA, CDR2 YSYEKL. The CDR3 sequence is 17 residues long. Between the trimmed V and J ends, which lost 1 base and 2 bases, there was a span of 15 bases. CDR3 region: CASSQVLEGDPYNEQFF. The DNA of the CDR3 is TGCGCCAGCAGCCAAGTTCTGGAGGGGGATCCCTACAATGAGCAGTTCTTC.

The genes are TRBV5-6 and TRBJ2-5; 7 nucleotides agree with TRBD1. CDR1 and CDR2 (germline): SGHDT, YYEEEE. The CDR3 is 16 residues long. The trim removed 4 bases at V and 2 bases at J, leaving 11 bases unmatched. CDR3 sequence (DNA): TGTGCCAGCAGCGTCGGGACAGACTCTTCACAAGAGACCCAGTACTTC. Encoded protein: CASSVGTDSSQETQYF.

CDR3 region: CASRGQGWSYEQYV. The CDR3 DNA is TGTGCCAGCAGGGGGCAGGGGTGGTCCTACGAGCAGTACGTC. The chain links TRBV28 to TRBJ2-7; perhaps TRBD1 as D (6 bases). Trimming removed 6 bases at V and 1 base at J, with 13 bases between. The CDR3 covers 14 residues. CDR1 and CDR2 from the germline V gene are MDHEN and SYDVKM.

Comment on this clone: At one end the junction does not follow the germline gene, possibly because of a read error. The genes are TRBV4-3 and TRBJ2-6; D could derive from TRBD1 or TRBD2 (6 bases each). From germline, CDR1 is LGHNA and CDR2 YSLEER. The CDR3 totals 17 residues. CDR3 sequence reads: CASSPQGGVAGANALTF. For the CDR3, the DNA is TGCGCCAGCAGCCCACAGGGCGGGGTCGCTGGGGCCAACGCCCTGACTTTC.

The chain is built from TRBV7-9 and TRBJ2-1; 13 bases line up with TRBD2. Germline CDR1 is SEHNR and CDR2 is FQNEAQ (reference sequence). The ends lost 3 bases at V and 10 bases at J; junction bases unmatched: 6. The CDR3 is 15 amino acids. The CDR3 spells CASSFRTSGSREQFF. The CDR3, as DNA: TGTGCCAGCAGCTTCAGGACTAGCGGGAGTCGCGAGCAGTTCTTC. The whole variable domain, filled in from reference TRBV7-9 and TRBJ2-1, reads DTGVSQNPRHKITKRGQNVTFRCDPISEHNRLYWYRQTLGQGPEFLTYFQNEAQLEKSRLLSDRFSAERPKGSFSTLEIQRTEQGDSAMYLCASSFRTSGSREQFFGPGTRLTVL.

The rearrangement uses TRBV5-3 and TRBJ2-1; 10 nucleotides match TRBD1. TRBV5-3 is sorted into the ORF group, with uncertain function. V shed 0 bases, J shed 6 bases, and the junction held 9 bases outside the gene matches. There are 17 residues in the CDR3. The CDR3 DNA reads TGTGCCAGAAGCTTGGATTTGGTGGGACAGGGGATCAATGAGCAGTTCTTC. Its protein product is CARSLDLVGQGINEQFF.

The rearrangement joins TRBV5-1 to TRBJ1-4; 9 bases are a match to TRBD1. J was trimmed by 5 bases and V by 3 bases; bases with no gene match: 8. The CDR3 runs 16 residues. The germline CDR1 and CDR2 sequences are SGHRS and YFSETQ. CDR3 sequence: CASSSEPGQGNEKLFF. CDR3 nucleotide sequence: TGCGCCAGCAGCTCCGAACCGGGACAGGGCAATGAAAAACTGTTTTTT.

CDR3 in amino acids: CASSSTGTNNSPLHF. CDR3 sequence (DNA): TGTGCCAGCAGCTCCACCGGGACTAATAATTCACCCCTCCACTTT. V gene TRBV7-2 combines with J gene TRBJ1-6, with D perhaps TRBD1 (5 bases). The CDR3 length is 15 residues. Germline V gene data show CDR1 as SGHTA and CDR2 as FQGNSA. With 4 bases removed from V and 5 bases from J, the gap between germline ends came to 12 bases.

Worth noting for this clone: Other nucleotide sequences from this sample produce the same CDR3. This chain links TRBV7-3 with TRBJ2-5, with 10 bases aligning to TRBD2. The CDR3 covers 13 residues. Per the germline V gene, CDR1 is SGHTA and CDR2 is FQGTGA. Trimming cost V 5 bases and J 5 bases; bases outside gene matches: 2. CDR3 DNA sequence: TGTGCCAGCAGCAAGCGGGAGGGGGAGACCCAGTACTTC. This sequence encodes CASSKREGETQYF.

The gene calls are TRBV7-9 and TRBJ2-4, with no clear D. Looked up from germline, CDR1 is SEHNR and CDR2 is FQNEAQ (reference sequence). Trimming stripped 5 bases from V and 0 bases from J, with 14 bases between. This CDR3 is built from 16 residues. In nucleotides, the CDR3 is TGTGCCAGCAGCCCCCTCTATGCACTAGCCAAAAACATTCAGTACTTC. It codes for CASSPLYALAKNIQYF.